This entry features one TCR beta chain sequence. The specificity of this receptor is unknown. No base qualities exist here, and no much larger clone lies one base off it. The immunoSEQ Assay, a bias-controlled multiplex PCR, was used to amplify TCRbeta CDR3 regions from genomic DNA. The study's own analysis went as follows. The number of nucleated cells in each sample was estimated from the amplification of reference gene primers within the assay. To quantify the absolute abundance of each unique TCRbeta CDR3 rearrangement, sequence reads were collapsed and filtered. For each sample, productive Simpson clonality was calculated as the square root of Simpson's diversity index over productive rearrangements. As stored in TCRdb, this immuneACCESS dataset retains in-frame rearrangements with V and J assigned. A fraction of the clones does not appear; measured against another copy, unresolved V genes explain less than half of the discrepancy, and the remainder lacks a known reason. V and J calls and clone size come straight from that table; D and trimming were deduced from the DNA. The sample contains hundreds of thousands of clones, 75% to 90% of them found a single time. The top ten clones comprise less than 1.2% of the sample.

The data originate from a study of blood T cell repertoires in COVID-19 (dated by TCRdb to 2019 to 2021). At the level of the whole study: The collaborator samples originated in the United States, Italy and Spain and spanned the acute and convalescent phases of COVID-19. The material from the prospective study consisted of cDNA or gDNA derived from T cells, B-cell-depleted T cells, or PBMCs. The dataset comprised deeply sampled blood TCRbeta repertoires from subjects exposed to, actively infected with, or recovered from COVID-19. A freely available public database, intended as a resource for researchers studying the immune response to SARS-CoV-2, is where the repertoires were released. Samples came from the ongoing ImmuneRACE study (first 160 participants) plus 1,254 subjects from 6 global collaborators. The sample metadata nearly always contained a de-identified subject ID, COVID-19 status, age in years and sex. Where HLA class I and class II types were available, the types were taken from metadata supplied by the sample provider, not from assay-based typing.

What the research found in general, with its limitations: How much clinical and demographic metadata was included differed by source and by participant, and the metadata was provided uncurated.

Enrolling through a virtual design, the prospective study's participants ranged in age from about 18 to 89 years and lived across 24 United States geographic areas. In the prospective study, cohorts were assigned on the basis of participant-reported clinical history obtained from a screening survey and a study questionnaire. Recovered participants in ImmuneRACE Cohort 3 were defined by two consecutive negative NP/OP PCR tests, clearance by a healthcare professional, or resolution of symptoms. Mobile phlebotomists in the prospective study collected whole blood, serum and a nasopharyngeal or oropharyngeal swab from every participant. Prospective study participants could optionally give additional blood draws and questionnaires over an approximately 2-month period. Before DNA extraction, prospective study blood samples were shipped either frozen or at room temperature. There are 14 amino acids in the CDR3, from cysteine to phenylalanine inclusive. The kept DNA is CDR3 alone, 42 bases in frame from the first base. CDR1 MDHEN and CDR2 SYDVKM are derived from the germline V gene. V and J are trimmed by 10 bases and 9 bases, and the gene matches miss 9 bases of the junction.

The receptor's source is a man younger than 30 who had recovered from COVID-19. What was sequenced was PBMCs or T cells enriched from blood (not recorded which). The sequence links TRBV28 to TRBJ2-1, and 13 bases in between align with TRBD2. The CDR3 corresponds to CATWTSGRDTEQFF. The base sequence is TGTGCCACCTGGACTAGCGGGAGAGATACTGAGCAGTTCTTC.